The rows below give T cell receptor beta chains drawn from one sample of a study of blood T cell repertoires in COVID-19. TCRdb's table, derived via immunoSEQ multiplex PCR, lists solely in-frame clones and lacks some. This table has about 210,000 clones, 80% to 90% appearing once. The sample taken for sequencing was PBMCs or T cells enriched from blood (not recorded which). The receptors were gathered from a man younger than 45 who had recovered from COVID-19. CDR3s include the opening cysteine and the closing phenylalanine or tryptophan. The D gene is left open where the match is weak. Size is omitted from some rows. Given values are once, few, many or a class for expanded clones.

clone size	V gene	D gene	J gene	CDR3 protein	CDR3 DNA
NA	TRBV5-1	NA	TRBJ2-1	CASSLLALVSHEQFF	TGCGCCAGCAGCTTGCTAGCCCTTGTATCGCATGAGCAGTTCTTC
NA	TRBV2	TRBD2	TRBJ2-5	CASSEEKAGPKETQYF	TGTGCCAGCAGTGAAGAAAAAGCGGGACCGAAAGAGACCCAGTACTTC
once	TRBV30	TRBD1	TRBJ1-6	CAWEDRGSSPLHF	TGTGCCTGGGAGGACAGGGGCAGTTCACCCCTCCACTTT
NA	TRBV7-8	TRBD1	TRBJ2-5	CASSYGQDQETQYF	TGTGCCAGCAGCTACGGACAGGACCAAGAGACCCAGTACTTC
NA	TRBV10-1	TRBD2	TRBJ2-3	CASSALAGETDTQYF	TGCGCCAGCAGTGCACTAGCGGGAGAAACAGATACGCAGTATTTT
NA	TRBV2	TRBD2	TRBJ2-1	CASSLTLSGGGEFF	TGTGCCAGCAGCCTCACACTTAGCGGGGGGGGCGAGTTCTTC
NA	TRBV12-3/TRBV12-4	NA	TRBJ2-7	CASSPGTYEQYF	TGTGCCAGCAGTCCCGGGACCTACGAGCAGTACTTC
NA	TRBV27	TRBD2	TRBJ2-7	CASSRRLAGPREQYF	TGTGCCAGCAGTCGGAGACTAGCGGGACCGCGAGAGCAGTACTTC
NA	TRBV19	NA	TRBJ2-1	CASSPGTGTNEQFF	TGTGCCAGTAGTCCCGGGACTGGGACTAATGAGCAGTTCTTC
NA	TRBV2	TRBD1	TRBJ2-1	CASGQGSYNEQFF	TGTGCCAGCGGACAGGGATCCTACAATGAGCAGTTCTTC
NA	TRBV6-8	NA	TRBJ2-2	CASSSTGTGELFF	TGTGCCAGCAGTTCTACAGGCACCGGGGAGCTGTTTTTT
NA	TRBV4-3	NA	TRBJ1-1	CASSQDIRGWTEAFF	TGCGCCAGCAGCCAAGATATAAGGGGTTGGACTGAAGCTTTCTTT
NA	TRBV4-3	NA	TRBJ1-4	CASSQVAGGPEKLFF	TGCGCCAGCAGCCAAGTTGCGGGGGGGCCTGAAAAACTGTTTTTT
NA	TRBV7-2	TRBD1	TRBJ1-2	CASSLLRTGLYGYTF	TGTGCCAGCAGCCTCTTACGGACAGGGCTCTATGGCTACACCTTC
NA	TRBV6-5	TRBD1	TRBJ2-7	CASSYSAGGINPEQYF	TGTGCCAGCAGTTACTCAGCAGGGGGTATAAACCCCGAGCAGTACTTC